A selection of T cell receptor beta chains follows, all from one sample in a study of blood T cell repertoires in COVID-19. The data were produced by immunoSEQ multiplex PCR, yet TCRdb's version contains in-frame clones alone and is incomplete. The repertoire holds about 49,000 clones, with approximately 80% as singletons. The sequencing input was peripheral blood. Receptor source: a man aged 70 or older with active or convalescent COVID-19. CDR3s include the opening cysteine and the closing phenylalanine or tryptophan. The D gene is left open where the match is weak. Only some rows state a clone size, as once, few, many or a class for expanded clones.

j_call d_call clone_size v_call cdr3_aa cdr3_nt
TRBJ1-1 TRBD1 few TRBV5-1 CASNPGQIMNTEAFF TGCGCCAGCAACCCGGGACAGATTATGAACACTGAAGCTTTCTTT
TRBJ2-1 NA NA TRBV13 CASSSRRNEQFF TGTGCCAGCAGCTCTAGACGGAATGAGCAGTTCTTC
TRBJ1-5 TRBD1 few TRBV12-3/TRBV12-4 CASVRGDSQPQHF TGTGCCAGCGTCAGGGGGGATAGTCAGCCCCAGCATTTT
TRBJ1-3 NA NA TRBV3-1/TRBV3-2 CASSLQGNTIYF TGTGCCAGCAGCCTACAGGGTAACACCATATATTTT
TRBJ1-2 TRBD1 few TRBV7-9 CVQDRTGINYGYTF TGTGTCCAAGATAGGACAGGGATTAACTATGGCTACACCTTC
TRBJ1-2 NA NA TRBV18 CASSLLGRGDYGYTF TGTGCCAGCTCACTACTCGGGCGGGGAGACTATGGCTACACCTTC
TRBJ2-3 NA NA TRBV11-3 CASSFTGHNTDTQYF TGTGCCAGCAGCTTCACGGGACACAACACAGATACGCAGTATTTT
TRBJ2-6 NA NA TRBV27 CASSAEYYSGANVLTF TGTGCCAGCAGTGCAGAATATTACTCTGGGGCCAACGTCCTGACTTTC
TRBJ2-7 TRBD1 NA TRBV7-2 CASSLKAGTGRNEQYF TGTGCCAGCAGCTTAAAAGCCGGGACAGGGAGGAACGAGCAGTACTTC
TRBJ2-1 TRBD2 NA TRBV19 CASSLSSGTHNEQFF TGTGCCAGTAGTCTTAGTAGCGGGACTCACAATGAGCAGTTCTTC
TRBJ2-6 NA NA TRBV2 CASRKAGPTGANVLTF TGTGCCAGCAGAAAGGCGGGGCCTACTGGGGCCAACGTCCTGACTTTC
TRBJ1-2 NA NA TRBV7-2 CATSIGGGAQYGYTF TGTGCCACTAGCATAGGGGGGGGCGCACAATATGGCTACACCTTC
TRBJ1-3 NA NA TRBV6-5 CASSYIAGWGNTIYF TGTGCCAGCAGTTACATCGCAGGGTGGGGAAACACCATATATTTT
TRBJ2-1 NA NA TRBV12-5 CASGTSGHEQFF TGTGCTAGTGGTACTTCAGGTCATGAGCAGTTCTTC
TRBJ2-2 TRBD1 NA TRBV5-1 CASSLRGQENTGELFF TGCGCCAGCAGCCTCCGAGGACAGGAAAACACCGGGGAGCTGTTTTTT
TRBJ2-7 NA NA TRBV18 CASSRPMMREQYF TGTGCCAGCTCACGTCCAATGATGAGGGAGCAGTACTTC
TRBJ2-7 TRBD2 few TRBV7-8 CASSSLRPGLAGAYEQYF TGTGCCAGCAGCTCGCTTAGGCCGGGACTAGCGGGGGCCTACGAGCAGTACTTC
TRBJ2-7 TRBD2 NA TRBV4-3 CASSQGGGGSFYEQYF TGCGCCAGCAGCCAAGGCGGCGGGGGGTCCTTCTACGAGCAGTACTTC
TRBJ2-2 TRBD2 NA TRBV10-3 CASTPGLASPGELFF TGTGCCAGTACTCCGGGACTAGCTAGTCCCGGGGAGCTGTTTTTT
TRBJ2-2 NA NA TRBV5-1 CASRTTGKGNGELFF TGCGCCAGCAGGACCACAGGAAAAGGAAACGGGGAGCTGTTTTTT
TRBJ1-2 TRBD1 NA TRBV6-5 CASSYPTGTGFYGYTF TGTGCCAGCAGTTACCCTACCGGGACAGGTTTCTATGGCTACACCTTC
TRBJ1-1 NA few TRBV27 CASSLKGGTGAFF TGTGCCAGCAGTTTAAAGGGCGGAACAGGAGCTTTCTTT
TRBJ2-2 TRBD2 NA TRBV18 CASSQRLAGVASTGELFF TGTGCCAGCTCACAACGACTAGCGGGTGTCGCGAGCACCGGGGAGCTGTTTTTT
TRBJ2-3 TRBD1 once TRBV24-1 CATSLDRSTDTQYF TGTGCCACCTCACTGGACAGGAGCACAGATACGCAGTATTTT
TRBJ2-3 TRBD2 NA TRBV4-2 CASSQVEGGRAGTDTQYF TGTGCCAGCAGCCAAGTTGAGGGCGGGAGGGCCGGGACAGATACGCAGTATTTT
TRBJ2-1 NA once TRBV21-1 CARKQAYNEQFF TGTGCCAGAAAGCAGGCCTACAATGAGCAGTTCTTC
TRBJ1-2 NA NA TRBV28 CASSLSGINYGYTF TGTGCCAGCAGTTTATCAGGGATTAACTATGGCTACACCTTC
TRBJ2-5 NA NA TRBV2 CASSLRETQYF TGTGCCAGCAGCTTGAGGGAGACCCAGTACTTC
TRBJ2-7 TRBD2 NA TRBV6-6 CASSPAGGEGEQYF TGTGCCAGCAGTCCCGCAGGAGGGGAGGGCGAGCAGTACTTC
TRBJ2-5 NA NA TRBV30 CAWSVSGGYETQYF TGTGCCTGGAGTGTATCTGGGGGCTACGAGACCCAGTACTTC
TRBJ2-3 TRBD2 few TRBV5-1 CASSLGALAGVLDTQYF TGCGCCAGCAGCTTGGGGGCACTAGCGGGTGTTTTGGATACGCAGTATTTT
TRBJ2-7 TRBD2 NA TRBV5-1 CASSLWGPLAGNSYEQYF TGCGCCAGCAGCCTCTGGGGCCCACTAGCGGGGAACTCCTACGAGCAGTACTTC
TRBJ1-1 NA NA TRBV27 CASSLEGGGTEAFF TGTGCCAGCAGTTTAGAGGGAGGAGGGACTGAAGCTTTCTTT
TRBJ1-1 NA NA TRBV18 CASSNPRQALNTEAFF TGTGCCAGCTCAAACCCGAGACAGGCTCTGAACACTGAAGCTTTCTTT
TRBJ1-1 NA NA TRBV2 CASSGGQNTEAFF TGTGCCAGCAGTGGGGGACAGAACACTGAAGCTTTCTTT
TRBJ1-5 TRBD1 NA TRBV9 CASSKDRDNQPQHF TGTGCCAGCAGCAAAGACAGGGACAATCAGCCCCAGCATTTT
TRBJ1-2 NA NA TRBV5-1 CASSFGDSTPSNGYTF TGCGCCAGCAGCTTCGGGGATTCCACCCCTTCGAATGGCTACACCTTC
TRBJ1-3 NA NA TRBV7-2 CASSLGPWTASGNTIYF TGTGCCAGCAGCTTAGGACCTTGGACTGCGTCAGGAAACACCATATATTTT
TRBJ2-2 NA NA TRBV4-3 CASSQDDRGWSGELFF TGCGCCAGCAGCCAAGATGATCGGGGATGGAGCGGGGAGCTGTTTTTT
TRBJ2-2 NA NA TRBV6-1 CASSERASANTGELFF TGTGCCAGCAGTGAACGGGCTAGCGCGAACACCGGGGAGCTGTTTTTT
TRBJ2-7 NA NA TRBV5-1 CASSGLGAYEQYF TGCGCCAGCAGTGGGTTAGGGGCCTACGAGCAGTACTTC
TRBJ1-5 TRBD1 NA TRBV4-3 CASSPDRGIQPQHF TGCGCCAGCAGCCCTGACAGGGGAATTCAGCCCCAGCATTTT
TRBJ1-2 NA NA TRBV7-2 CASSLDRGKVYGYTF TGTGCCAGCAGCTTAGACCGGGGGAAGGTCTATGGCTACACCTTC
TRBJ1-2 TRBD1 few TRBV6-5 CASSFRQGNYGYTF TGTGCCAGCAGTTTTCGACAGGGGAACTATGGCTACACCTTC
TRBJ2-6 NA NA TRBV5-4 CASSFRSNGANVLTF TGTGCCAGCAGCTTCAGGTCTAACGGGGCCAACGTCCTGACTTTC